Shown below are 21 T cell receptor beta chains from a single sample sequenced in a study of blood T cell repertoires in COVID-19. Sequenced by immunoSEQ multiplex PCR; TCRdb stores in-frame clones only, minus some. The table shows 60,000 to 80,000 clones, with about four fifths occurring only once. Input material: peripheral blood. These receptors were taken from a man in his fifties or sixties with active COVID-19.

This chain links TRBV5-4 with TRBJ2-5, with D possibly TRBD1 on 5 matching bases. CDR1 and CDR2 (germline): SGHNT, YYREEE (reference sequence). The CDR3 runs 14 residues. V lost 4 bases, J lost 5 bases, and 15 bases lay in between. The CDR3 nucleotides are TGTGCCAGCAGCCAGATAGGCCAGGGTGAGACCCAGTACTTC. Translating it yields CASSQIGQGETQYF.

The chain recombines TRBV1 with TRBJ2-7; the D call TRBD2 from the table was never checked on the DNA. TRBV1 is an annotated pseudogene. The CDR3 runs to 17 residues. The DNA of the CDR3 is TGCACCAGCAGCCCCGCCCGGACTAGCGGGTTCTCCTACGAGCAGTACTTC. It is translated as CTSSPARTSGFSYEQYF.

CDR3 in DNA: TGCGCCAGCAGCCAAGGGATATCCGCGGGCGAGCAGTACTTC. Protein product: CASSQGISAGEQYF. The rearrangement uses TRBV4-1 and TRBJ2-7; maybe TRBD2 (5 bases). The CDR3 sequence is 14 residues long. Germline loops: CDR1 MGHRA, CDR2 YSYEKL. Trimming removed 1 base from V and 6 bases from J, with 13 bases in between.

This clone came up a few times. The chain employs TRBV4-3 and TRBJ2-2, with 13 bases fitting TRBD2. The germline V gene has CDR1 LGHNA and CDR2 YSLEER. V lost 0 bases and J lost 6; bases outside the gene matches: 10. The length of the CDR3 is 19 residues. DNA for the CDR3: TGCGCCAGCAGCCAAGATATCGCCGGGACTAGCGGGGCCCCCGGGGAGCTGTTTTTT. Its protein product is CASSQDIAGTSGAPGELFF.

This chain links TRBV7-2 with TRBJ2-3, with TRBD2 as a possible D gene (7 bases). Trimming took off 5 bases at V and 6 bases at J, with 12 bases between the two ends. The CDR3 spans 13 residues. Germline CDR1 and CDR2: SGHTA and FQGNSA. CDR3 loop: CASSPWGGDTQYF. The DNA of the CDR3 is TGTGCCAGCAGCCCGTGGGGGGGCGATACGCAGTATTTT.

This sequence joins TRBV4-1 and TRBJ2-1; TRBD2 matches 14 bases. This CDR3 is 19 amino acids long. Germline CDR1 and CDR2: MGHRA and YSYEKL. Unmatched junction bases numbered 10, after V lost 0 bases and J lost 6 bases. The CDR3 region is CASSQDTTSGRAYLNEQFF. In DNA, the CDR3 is TGCGCCAGCAGCCAAGATACGACTAGCGGGAGGGCCTACCTCAATGAGCAGTTCTTC.

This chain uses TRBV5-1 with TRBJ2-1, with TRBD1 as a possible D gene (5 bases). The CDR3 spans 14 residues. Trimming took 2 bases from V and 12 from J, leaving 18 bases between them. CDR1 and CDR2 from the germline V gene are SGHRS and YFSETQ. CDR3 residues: CASSLQDGARVQFF. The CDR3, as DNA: TGCGCCAGCAGCTTACAGGATGGAGCTCGTGTGCAGTTCTTC.

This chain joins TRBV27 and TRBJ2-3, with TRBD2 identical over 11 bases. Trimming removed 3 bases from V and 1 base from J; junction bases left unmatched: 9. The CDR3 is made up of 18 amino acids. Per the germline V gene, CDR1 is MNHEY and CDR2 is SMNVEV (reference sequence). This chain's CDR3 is CASSLIGLAGLGTDTQYF. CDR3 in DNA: TGTGCCAGCAGTTTGATCGGACTAGCGGGCCTTGGCACAGATACGCAGTATTTT.

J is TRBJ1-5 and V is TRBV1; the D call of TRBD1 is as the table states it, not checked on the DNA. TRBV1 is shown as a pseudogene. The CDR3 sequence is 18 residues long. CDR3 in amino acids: CTSSQRKKGAKSNQPQHF. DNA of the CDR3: TGCACCAGCAGCCAACGCAAGAAGGGGGCTAAGAGCAATCAGCCCCAGCATTTT.

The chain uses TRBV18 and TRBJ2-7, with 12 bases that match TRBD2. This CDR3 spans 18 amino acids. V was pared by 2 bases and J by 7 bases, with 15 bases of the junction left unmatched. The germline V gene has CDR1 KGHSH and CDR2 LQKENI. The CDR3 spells CASSPEVSLAGGPGEQYF. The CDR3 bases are TGTGCCAGCTCACCAGAAGTTTCCCTAGCGGGAGGGCCGGGTGAGCAGTACTTC.

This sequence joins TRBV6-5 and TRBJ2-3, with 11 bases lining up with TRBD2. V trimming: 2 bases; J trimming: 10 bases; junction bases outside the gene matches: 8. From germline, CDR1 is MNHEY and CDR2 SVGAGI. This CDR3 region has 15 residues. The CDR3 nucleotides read TGTGCCAGCAGTTACGGAACTAGCGGGGGTAAGCCGCAGTATTTT. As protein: CASSYGTSGGKPQYF.

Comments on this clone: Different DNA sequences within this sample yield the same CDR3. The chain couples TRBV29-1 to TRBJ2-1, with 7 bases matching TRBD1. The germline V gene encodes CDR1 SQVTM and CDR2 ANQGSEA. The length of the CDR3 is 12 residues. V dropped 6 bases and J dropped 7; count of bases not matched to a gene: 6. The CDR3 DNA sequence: TGCAGCGTCCGACAGGGCTGGAATGAGCAGTTCTTC. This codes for CSVRQGWNEQFF.

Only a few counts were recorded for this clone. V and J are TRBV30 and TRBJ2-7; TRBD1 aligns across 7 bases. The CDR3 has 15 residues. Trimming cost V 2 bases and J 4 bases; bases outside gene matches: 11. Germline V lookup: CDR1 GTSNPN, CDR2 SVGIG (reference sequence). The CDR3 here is CAWSSVQPGQYEQYF. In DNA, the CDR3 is TGTGCCTGGAGTTCAGTCCAGCCGGGACAGTACGAGCAGTACTTC.

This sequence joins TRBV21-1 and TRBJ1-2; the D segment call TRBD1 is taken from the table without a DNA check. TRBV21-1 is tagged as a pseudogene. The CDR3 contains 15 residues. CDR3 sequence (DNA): TGTGCCAGCACCCCAAGAACCGGGACAGGGAAGGGCTACACCTTC. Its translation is CASTPRTGTGKGYTF.

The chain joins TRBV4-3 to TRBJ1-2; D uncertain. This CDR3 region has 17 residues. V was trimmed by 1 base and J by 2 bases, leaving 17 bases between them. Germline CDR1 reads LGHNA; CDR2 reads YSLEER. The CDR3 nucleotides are TGCGCCAGCAGCCAAGCCTCCCCGGGTGAGATAAACTATGGCTACACCTTC. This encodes CASSQASPGEINYGYTF.

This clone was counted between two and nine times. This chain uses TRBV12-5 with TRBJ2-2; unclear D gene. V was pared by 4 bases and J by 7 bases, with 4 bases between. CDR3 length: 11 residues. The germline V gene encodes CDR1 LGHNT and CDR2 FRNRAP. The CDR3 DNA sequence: TGTGCTAGTGGTTCCCTCGGGGAGCTGTTTTTT. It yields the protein CASGSLGELFF.

The CDR3 here is CASSLVLGGPMATNEKLFF. CDR3 bases: TGTGCCAGCAGCTTAGTGTTGGGGGGACCTATGGCAACTAATGAAAAACTGTTTTTT. V usage is TRBV7-8 and J usage is TRBJ1-4; a possible D gene is TRBD1 (5 bases). Germline V lookup: CDR1 SGHVS, CDR2 FQNEAQ. The V end lost 1 base, the J end lost 0 bases, and 18 bases lay between the germline ends. The CDR3 is 19 residues long.

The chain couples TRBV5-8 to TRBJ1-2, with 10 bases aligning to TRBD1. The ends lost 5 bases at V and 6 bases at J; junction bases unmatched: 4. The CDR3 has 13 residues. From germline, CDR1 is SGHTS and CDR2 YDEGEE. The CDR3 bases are TGTGCCAGCAGGCGGACAGGGGGGCATGGCTACACCTTC. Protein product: CASRRTGGHGYTF.

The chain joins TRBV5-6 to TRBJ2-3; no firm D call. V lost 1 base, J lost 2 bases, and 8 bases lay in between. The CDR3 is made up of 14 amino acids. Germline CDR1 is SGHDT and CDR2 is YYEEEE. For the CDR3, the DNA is TGTGCCAGCAGCTTGTCGCACAACACAGATACGCAGTATTTT. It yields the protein CASSLSHNTDTQYF.

The CDR3 here is CASSFNSGQPQHF. CDR3 sequence (DNA): TGTGCCAGCAGCTTCAACTCAGGGCAGCCCCAGCATTTT. V is TRBV5-5 and J is TRBJ1-5; TRBD1 might be the D (5 bases). V dropped 2 bases and J dropped 7 bases, with 10 bases sitting between them. Germline assignment: CDR1 SGHKS and CDR2 YYEKEE (reference sequence). The CDR3 runs 13 residues.

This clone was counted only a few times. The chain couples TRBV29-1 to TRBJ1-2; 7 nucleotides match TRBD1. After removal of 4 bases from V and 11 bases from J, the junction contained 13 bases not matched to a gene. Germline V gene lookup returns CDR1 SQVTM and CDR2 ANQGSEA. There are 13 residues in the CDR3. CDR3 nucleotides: TGCAGCGTTGGGATTGGACAGGTCCTACTTTACACCTTC. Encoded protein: CSVGIGQVLLYTF.